This TCR beta chain is drawn from a study of T cell responses to AZD1222 COVID-19 vaccine. Overall study results and limits: Donors in the cohort were predominantly white British and more often female, and clonal diversity was possibly underestimated. Spike-spanning, vaccine-associated CD4 TCRs were dominant at 160-218 and 743-854. There were repertoire samples only from the period after the peak T cell response.

Only in-frame clones appear in the TCRdb table, and some are missing; sequencing was by immunoSEQ multiplex PCR. The table records 150,000 to 200,000 clones, around 92% of them present only once. V lost 6 bases to trimming and J lost 5 bases; unmatched junction nucleotides: 10. The CDR3 loop spans 16 amino acids. Germline V CDR1 and CDR2: LNHDA, SQIVND (reference sequence). Concerning this clone: What it recognizes is unknown.

The clonotype was recovered from an adult in good health. The sequencing here drew on peripheral blood, taken on day 0 of AZD1222 vaccination. The gene calls are TRBV19 and TRBJ1-6, with TRBD1 matching over 7 bases. Here the CDR3 DNA reads TGTGCCAGTAGGCCTGACAGGGCCAAGAATAATTCACCCCTCCACTTT. Its protein is CASRPDRAKNNSPLHF.